Detailed here is one TCR beta chain. The CDR3 has 11 amino acids. V lost 5 bases to trimming and J lost 4 bases, with 5 bases between them. Germline V CDR1 and CDR2: SGHRS, YFSETQ. These data originate in a study of identical twins. TCRdb passed the 5' RACE reads through MiXCR, listing each CDR3 protein once. The table shows some 600,000 distinct CDR3 sequences, with 7% to 7.5% occurring only once. These data were also filed under a second study, of yellow fever vaccine responses in identical twins.

The chain joins TRBV5-1 to TRBJ2-3; unclear D gene. The sample consisted of PBMCs. This sequence originates from a young woman in good health. CDR3 region: CASRMADTQYF. CDR3 DNA: TGCGCCAGCAGAATGGCAGATACGCAGTATTTT.